This T cell receptor beta chain was captured in a study of shared clonotypes between healthy human individuals. General study findings and limits: A generally larger estimated richness was seen in naive subsets than in memory subsets. Around 5.3% of naive CD4 clonotypes were shared across a handful of donors. The study found lower generation probabilities in non-shared clonotypes than in those shared by all four donors.

Germline V gene sequence: CDR1 SGHAT, CDR2 FQNNGV. There are 16 residues in the CDR3. With V trimmed by 2 bases and J by 8 bases, 8 bases remained unmatched. Within Nashville, Tennessee resided all donors, each a Caucasian adult. Here immunoSEQ multiplex PCR was the method, and the copy in TCRdb shows in-frame clones only, minus some. The table lists under 1,900,000 clones, 98% of them singletons, with approximately 0.4% in the top ten. For this clone: What it recognizes is unknown.

This receptor was identified in a man aged 30-40 years in good health. The chain recombines TRBV11-2 with TRBJ2-1, with 11 nucleotides matching TRBD2. The sequencing sample was made of naive CD4+ T cells sorted from blood. The subset is: CD45RA+ positively selected. CDR3 sequence reads: CASSLSSSGGRYEQFF. The CDR3 nucleotides read TGTGCCAGCAGCTTATCTTCTAGCGGGGGGCGGTATGAGCAGTTCTTC.